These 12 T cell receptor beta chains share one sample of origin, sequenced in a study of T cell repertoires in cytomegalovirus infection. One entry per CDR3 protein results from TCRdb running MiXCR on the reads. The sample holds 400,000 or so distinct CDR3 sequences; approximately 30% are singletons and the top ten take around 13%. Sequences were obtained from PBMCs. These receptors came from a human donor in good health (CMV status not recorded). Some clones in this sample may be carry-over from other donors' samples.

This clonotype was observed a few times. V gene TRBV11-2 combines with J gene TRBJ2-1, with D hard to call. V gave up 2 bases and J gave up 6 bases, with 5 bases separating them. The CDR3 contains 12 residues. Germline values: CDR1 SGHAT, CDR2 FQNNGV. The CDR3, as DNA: TGTGCCAGCAGCTTATTCATCAATGAGCAGTTCTTC. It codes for CASSLFINEQFF.

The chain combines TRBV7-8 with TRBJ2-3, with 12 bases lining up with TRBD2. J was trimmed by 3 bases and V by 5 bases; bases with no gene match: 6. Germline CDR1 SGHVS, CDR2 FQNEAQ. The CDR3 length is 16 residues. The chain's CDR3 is CASSVTGTSGTDTQYF. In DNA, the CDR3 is TGTGCCAGCAGCGTTACCGGGACTAGCGGGACAGATACGCAGTATTTT.

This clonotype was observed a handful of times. CDR3 sequence: CASASPRGQYQETQYF. The CDR3 DNA sequence: TGTGCCAGCGCCTCACCCAGGGGCCAGTACCAAGAGACCCAGTACTTC. The chain employs TRBV11-2 and TRBJ2-5; possible D gene TRBD1, 6 bases. The ends were cut back, 8 bases at V and 0 bases at J, with 19 bases in the middle. This CDR3 comprises 16 residues. Per the germline V gene, CDR1 is SGHAT and CDR2 is FQNNGV. Looking up the rest from reference TRBV11-2 and TRBJ2-5 gives the full variable domain: EAGVAQSPRYKIIEKRQSVAFWCNPISGHATLYWYQQILGQGPKLLIQFQNNGVVDDSQLPKDRFSAERLKGVDSTLKIQPAKLEDSAVYLCASASPRGQYQETQYFGPGTRLLVL.

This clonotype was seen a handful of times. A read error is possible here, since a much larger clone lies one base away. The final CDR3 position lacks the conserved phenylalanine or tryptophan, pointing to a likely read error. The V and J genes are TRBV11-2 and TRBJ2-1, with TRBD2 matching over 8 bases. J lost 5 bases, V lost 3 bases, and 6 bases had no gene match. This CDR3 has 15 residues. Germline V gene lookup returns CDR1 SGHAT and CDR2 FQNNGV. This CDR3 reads CASSLKRGNDNEQFL. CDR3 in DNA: TGTGCCAGCAGCTTGAAGCGGGGGAATGACAATGAGCAGTTCTTA.

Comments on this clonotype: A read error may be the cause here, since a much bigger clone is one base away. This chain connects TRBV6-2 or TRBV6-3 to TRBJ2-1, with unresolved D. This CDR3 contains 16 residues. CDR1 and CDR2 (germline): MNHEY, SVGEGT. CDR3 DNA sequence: TGTGCCAGCGCCCAAGGCAGGTTGCAATCCTACAATGAGCATTTCTTC. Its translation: CASAQGRLQSYNEHFF.

The CDR3 protein is CASSYDRSKTYEQYF. CDR3 DNA: TGTGCCAGCAGTTACGACAGGAGTAAGACTTACGAGCAGTACTTC. The V call is TRBV6-6, the J call TRBJ2-7; TRBD1 might be the D (6 bases). V shed 2 bases and J shed 4 bases, with 15 bases lying between them. CDR3 length: 15 residues. Germline CDR1 reads MNHNY; CDR2 reads SVGAGI (reference sequence).

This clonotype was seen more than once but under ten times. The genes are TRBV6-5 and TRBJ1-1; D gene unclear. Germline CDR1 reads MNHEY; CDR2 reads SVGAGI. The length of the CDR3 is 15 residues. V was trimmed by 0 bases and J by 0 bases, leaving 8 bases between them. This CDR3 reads CASSYSIGLNTEAFF. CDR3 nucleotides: TGTGCCAGCAGTTACTCGATAGGACTGAACACTGAAGCTTTCTTT.

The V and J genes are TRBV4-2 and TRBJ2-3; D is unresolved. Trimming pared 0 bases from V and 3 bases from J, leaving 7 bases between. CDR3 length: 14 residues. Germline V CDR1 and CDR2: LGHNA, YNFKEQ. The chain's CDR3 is CASSQDVITDTQYF. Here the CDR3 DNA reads TGTGCCAGCAGCCAAGATGTGATAACAGATACGCAGTATTTT.

CDR3: CASRALGRPLKGYTF. The CDR3 region has the DNA TGTGCCAGCAGGGCCCTCGGACGTCCGTTGAAGGGCTACACCTTC. This chain joins TRBV6-5 and TRBJ1-2; D not resolved. V lost 6 bases, J lost 8 bases, and 22 bases lay in between. Looked up from germline, CDR1 is MNHEY and CDR2 is SVGAGI. The CDR3 runs to 15 residues.

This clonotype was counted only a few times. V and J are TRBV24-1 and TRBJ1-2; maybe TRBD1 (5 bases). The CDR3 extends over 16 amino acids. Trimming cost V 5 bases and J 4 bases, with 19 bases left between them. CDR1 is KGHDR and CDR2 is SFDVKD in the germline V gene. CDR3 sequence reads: CATSAEGTAGVYGYTF. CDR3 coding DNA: TGTGCCACCAGTGCCGAAGGGACGGCGGGAGTCTATGGCTACACCTTC.

The CDR3 DNA reads TGTGCCAGCAGAACGGGACTAGCGGGGATGGAGACGCAGTATTTT. This translates into CASRTGLAGMETQYF. V is TRBV6-2 or TRBV6-3 and J is TRBJ2-3; 13 positions agree with TRBD2. Germline trimming cut 6 bases from V and 9 bases from J; bases unmatched to any gene: 9. Germline V CDR1 and CDR2: MNHEY, SVGEGT. The CDR3 runs 15 residues.

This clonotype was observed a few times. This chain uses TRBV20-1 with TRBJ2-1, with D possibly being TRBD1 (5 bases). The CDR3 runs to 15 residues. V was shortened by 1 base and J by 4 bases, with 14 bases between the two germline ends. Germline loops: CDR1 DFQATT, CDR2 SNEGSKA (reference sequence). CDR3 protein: CSARVGAAPYNEQFF. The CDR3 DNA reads TGCAGTGCTAGAGTTGGGGCTGCCCCGTACAATGAGCAGTTCTTC.